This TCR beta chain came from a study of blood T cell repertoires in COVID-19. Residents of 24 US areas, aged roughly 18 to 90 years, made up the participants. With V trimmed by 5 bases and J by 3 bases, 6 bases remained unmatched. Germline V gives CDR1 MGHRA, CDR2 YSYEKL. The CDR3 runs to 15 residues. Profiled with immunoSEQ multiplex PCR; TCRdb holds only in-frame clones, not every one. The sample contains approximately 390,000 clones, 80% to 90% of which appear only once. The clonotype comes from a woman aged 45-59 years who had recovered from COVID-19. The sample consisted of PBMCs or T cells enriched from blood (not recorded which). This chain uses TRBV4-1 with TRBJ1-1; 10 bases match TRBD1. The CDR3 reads CASSGMTGGYTEAFF. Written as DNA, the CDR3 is TGCGCCAGCAGCGGCATGACAGGGGGCTACACTGAAGCTTTCTTT.